The present entry profiles one T cell receptor (beta chain) with its context. What it binds is unknown. These data originate in a study of regulatory T cells in long-lasting Graves disease. Study-wide points: Newly diagnosed disease favored TRBV20-1 and TRBJ2-1 over persistent disease. New patients shared around 1,000 public clonotypes, and persistent patients shared more, with about 2,700.

Specified time point: persistent/refractory GD, antithyroid drugs over 5 years with positive TRAb. Extracted PBMC RNA gave rise to the TCR library. The V end lost 2 bases, the J end lost 8 bases, and 15 bases lay between the germline ends. CDR1 is MDHEN, CDR2 SYDVKM, per germline. There are 14 residues in the CDR3. Arm-PCR of CDR3 regions and iRepertoire HTBI primers were used to build TCR beta libraries. TCRdb called the multiplex PCR reads again in MiXCR, with one record for every CDR3 protein. The profile shows 650,000 to 700,000 distinct CDR3 sequences, around 30% of them singletons. Specimen: peripheral blood mononuclear cells (PBMCs), collected when the disease was refractory, from a patient treated with antithyroid drugs. The V gene is TRBV28, the J gene TRBJ1-2; D remains unclear. This sequence originates from a female donor with Graves disease. The DNA of the CDR3 is TGTGCCAGCAGTTTACCGTTCGGCCACCCGGGCTACACCTTC. Its protein product is CASSLPFGHPGYTF.